The next 13 T cell receptor beta chains were all read from a single sample in a study of blood T cell repertoires in COVID-19. Data came from immunoSEQ multiplex PCR; TCRdb stores just in-frame clones and leaves some out. This repertoire shows under 250,000 clones, about 89% found once; its top ten account for around 1.5%. The source material was peripheral blood. These receptors all stem from a woman aged 55-70 years who had recovered from COVID-19.

The V call is TRBV29-1, the J call TRBJ1-2, with TRBD1 as a possible D gene (6 bases). Germline V gene sequence: CDR1 SQVTM, CDR2 ANQGSEA. The CDR3 is 13 amino acids. Trimming took off 4 bases at V and 8 bases at J, with 17 bases between the two ends. This chain's CDR3 is CSVGLQGLSGYTF. As DNA, the CDR3 is TGCAGCGTTGGTTTACAGGGATTAAGCGGCTACACCTTC.

The chain has TRBV19 and TRBJ2-5; possibly TRBD2 for D (6 bases). Between the trimmed V and J ends, which lost 4 bases and 5 bases, there was a span of 8 bases. Germline lookup yields CDR1 LNHDA and CDR2 SQIVND (reference sequence). The CDR3 length is 12 residues. CDR3 loop: CASSTSEETQYF. CDR3 coding DNA: TGTGCCAGTAGTACTAGCGAGGAGACCCAGTACTTC. Based on the CDR3 plus reference TRBV19 and TRBJ2-5, the full variable domain is DGGITQSPKYLFRKEGQNVTLSCEQNLNHDAMYWYRQDPGQGLRLIYYSQIVNDFQKGDIAEGYSVSREKKESFPLTVTSAQKNPTAFYLCASSTSEETQYFGPGTRLLVL.

The chain links TRBV3-1 (or the pseudogene TRBV3-2) to TRBJ2-1, with TRBD1 identical over 12 bases. Germline CDR1 reads LGHDT; CDR2 reads YNNKEL (reference sequence). The length of the CDR3 is 17 residues. V lost 2 bases to trimming and J lost 8 bases; unmatched junction nucleotides: 10. CDR3 sequence: CASSQPHGTGGLDEQFF. The CDR3 DNA follows: TGTGCCAGCAGCCAACCCCACGGGACAGGGGGCTTAGATGAGCAGTTCTTC.

The chain links TRBV6-5 to TRBJ2-7; 9 bases line up with TRBD1. Losses at the gene ends were 7 bases for V and 3 bases for J; bases not matched to a gene: 10. From germline, CDR1 is MNHEY and CDR2 SVGAGI. The CDR3 has 15 amino acids. CDR3 nucleotide sequence: TGTGCCAGCACTCGGCACGGACAGGGGATCTACGAGCAGTACTTC. It yields the protein CASTRHGQGIYEQYF.

The chain recombines TRBV2 with TRBJ1-1; TRBD1 matches at 11 bases. The CDR3 totals 16 residues. With 1 base clipped from V and 9 bases from J, the junction kept 10 bases outside the gene matches. Germline CDR1 SNHLY, CDR2 FYNNEI. The CDR3 loop reads CASSEGTGGFIIKAFF. In nucleotides, the CDR3 is TGTGCCAGCAGTGAAGGGACAGGGGGCTTCATAATAAAAGCTTTCTTT.

This chain links TRBV11-1 with TRBJ1-2; D perhaps matches TRBD1 (5 bases). The CDR3 totals 15 residues. Germline V CDR1 and CDR2: SGHAT, FQDESV (reference sequence). Trimming removed 6 bases from V and 6 bases from J, with 20 bases in between. Here the CDR3 DNA reads TGTGCCAGCAGACTCTACTCACAGGATTCAGATGGCTACACCTTC. Its protein product is CASRLYSQDSDGYTF. Complete variable domain (other parts from reference TRBV11-1 and TRBJ1-2): EAEVAQSPRYKITEKSQAVAFWCDPISGHATLYWYRQILGQGPELLVQFQDESVVDDSQLPKDRFSAERLKGVDSTLKIQPAELGDSAMYLCASRLYSQDSDGYTFGSGTRLTVV.

The chain uses TRBV15 and TRBJ1-2, with D perhaps matching TRBD1 (6 bases). The CDR3 extends over 16 amino acids. V lost 3 bases and J lost 6, with 20 bases in between. Germline lookup yields CDR1 LNHNV and CDR2 YYDKDF (reference sequence). The CDR3, as DNA: TGTGCCACCAGCAGGGCAAACACCGGGACACTGAATGGCTACACCTTC. Amino acids: CATSRANTGTLNGYTF.

The chain couples TRBV6-2 or TRBV6-3 to TRBJ2-1; D perhaps matches TRBD1 (5 bases). V was trimmed by 5 bases and J by 0 bases, leaving 14 bases between them. Germline values: CDR1 MNHEY, CDR2 SVGEGT. The CDR3 has 16 amino acids. The CDR3: CASSGVQGSSYNEQFF. DNA of the CDR3: TGTGCCAGCAGTGGAGTCCAGGGAAGCTCCTACAATGAGCAGTTCTTC.

The chain uses TRBV29-1 and TRBJ2-7; TRBD2 might be the D (6 bases). CDR3 length equals 12 residues. Germline CDR1 is SQVTM and CDR2 is ANQGSEA. The V end was cut by 0 bases, the J end by 4 bases, with 7 bases between. CDR3 DNA sequence: TGCAGCGTTGAAGAAGGAGGGTACGAGCAGTACTTC. This sequence encodes CSVEEGGYEQYF.

The V gene is TRBV7-3, the J gene TRBJ2-1; 7 bases match TRBD2. Germline assignment: CDR1 SGHTA and CDR2 FQGTGA. After removal of 3 bases from V and 7 bases from J, the junction contained 9 bases not matched to a gene. This CDR3 spans 15 amino acids. The CDR3 nucleotides read TGTGCCAGCAGCTTGGGCCTAGCGGCACAAAATGAGCAGTTCTTC. It translates to CASSLGLAAQNEQFF.

This chain joins TRBV11-2 and TRBJ2-5, with 7 bases identical to TRBD1. J gave up 4 bases and V 4 bases, and 3 bases lay outside the gene matches. Germline CDR1 is SGHAT and CDR2 is FQNNGV. CDR3 size: 13 residues. The CDR3 protein is CASSSTGTETQYF. For the CDR3, the DNA is TGTGCCAGCAGCTCGACAGGGACAGAGACCCAGTACTTC. The full variable domain, in which reference TRBV11-2 and TRBJ2-5 provide the parts outside the CDR3, is EAGVAQSPRYKIIEKRQSVAFWCNPISGHATLYWYQQILGQGPKLLIQFQNNGVVDDSQLPKDRFSAERLKGVDSTLKIQPAKLEDSAVYLCASSSTGTETQYFGPGTRLLVL.

The gene calls are TRBV6-4 and TRBJ1-6; TRBD1 is a possible D gene (5 bases). This CDR3 contains 13 residues. Deletions cut 5 bases from V and 7 bases from J, with 9 bases between. Germline-derived CDR1 and CDR2 are MRHNA and SNTAGT. The chain's CDR3 is CASSPNRNSPLHF. CDR3 bases: TGTGCCAGCAGTCCGAACAGGAATTCACCCCTCCACTTT.

The rearrangement uses TRBV28 and TRBJ1-3; tentative D call: TRBD1 (6 bases). The CDR3 is made up of 14 amino acids. V lost 5 bases and J lost 1, with 9 bases in between. CDR1 is MDHEN, CDR2 SYDVKM, per germline. The CDR3 bases are TGTGCCAGCAGTCCCGGGACATCTGGAAACACCATATATTTT. As protein: CASSPGTSGNTIYF.